The 3 T cell receptor beta chains below all came from one sample that was sequenced in a study of T cells in Graves' hyperthyroidism and ophthalmopathy. Amplification yielded TCR beta CDR3 regions, with RNA transcripts as the source. TCR CDR3 regions were first amplified by RT-PCR with HTBI primers. TCRdb re-derived calls from the multiplex PCR reads in MiXCR, one entry per CDR3 protein. The data contain approximately 720,000 distinct CDR3 sequences, around a sixth of them seen just once; the ten biggest clones take up 15% to 20%. The sequencing input was blood. Receptors were obtained from a woman between 45 and 65 years old with Graves' hyperthyroidism that later progressed to Graves' ophthalmopathy.

This clonotype was counted ten times or more. The rearrangement joins TRBV13 to TRBJ2-1, with 9 bases matching TRBD2. The CDR3 sequence is 15 residues long. Per the germline V gene, CDR1 is PRHDT and CDR2 is FYEKMQ (reference sequence). V lost 6 bases, J lost 3 bases, and 6 bases stayed unmatched. Here the CDR3 reads CASSLSGGNYNEQFF. The CDR3 bases are TGTGCCAGCAGTTTAAGCGGGGGGAACTACAATGAGCAGTTCTTC.

This clonotype occurred a few times. V gene TRBV19 combines with J gene TRBJ1-1; 8 bases are shared with TRBD1. The CDR3 runs 14 residues. The V gene end was trimmed by 2 bases and the J gene end by 7 bases; junction bases not matched to a gene: 6. In germline, CDR1 is LNHDA, CDR2 SQIVND (reference sequence). CDR3 sequence reads: CASSIQGALGEAFF. CDR3 nucleotides: TGTGCCAGTAGTATACAGGGGGCCCTCGGTGAAGCTTTCTTT.

This clonotype appeared many times. The chain is built from TRBV18 and TRBJ1-2; 7 positions match TRBD1. The CDR3 is made up of 13 amino acids. V gave up 3 bases and J gave up 6 bases; unmatched junction bases: 4. The germline V gene encodes CDR1 KGHSH and CDR2 LQKENI. The CDR3 loop is CASSPDRDDGYTF. DNA of the CDR3: TGTGCCAGCTCACCCGACAGGGACGATGGCTACACCTTC.